These 29 T cell receptor beta chains share one sample of origin, sequenced in a study of immune evolution from preneoplasia to lung adenocarcinoma. Here immunoSEQ multiplex PCR was the method, and the copy in TCRdb shows in-frame clones only, minus some. The sample has over 5,000 clones; roughly three quarters are singletons. Sequencing input: FFPE invasive lung adenocarcinoma tissue. These receptors were collected from a person aged 45 to 59 with lung adenocarcinoma.

The chain carries TRBV7-8 and TRBJ2-2; the D gene is possibly TRBD2 (5 bases). The CDR3 totals 16 residues. Deletions cut 5 bases from V and 6 bases from J, with 19 bases between. Germline CDR1 SGHVS, CDR2 FQNEAQ. This CDR3 is CASSPGLSRAAGELFF. CDR3 DNA: TGTGCCAGCAGCCCCGGACTTAGTAGGGCGGCCGGGGAGCTGTTTTTT. The complete variable domain, with remaining parts taken from reference TRBV7-8 and TRBJ2-2, reads GAGVSQSPRYKVAKRGQDVALRCDPISGHVSLFWYQQALGQGPEFLTYFQNEAQLDKSGLPSDRFFAERPEGSVSTLKIQRTQQEDSAVYLCASSPGLSRAAGELFFGEGSRLTVL.

This chain joins TRBV5-1 and TRBJ2-5; tentative D call: TRBD2 (7 bases). V shed 5 bases and J shed 5 bases, with 16 bases lying between them. The germline gives CDR1 SGHRS, CDR2 YFSETQ. This CDR3 is 14 amino acids long. For the CDR3, the DNA is TGCGCCAGCAGTGGGGGGGGCGGGTCGGAGACCCAGTACTTC. Its protein product is CASSGGGGSETQYF.

The sample holds one count of this clone. This chain joins TRBV10-3 and TRBJ2-7; 10 nucleotides line up with TRBD2. Germline CDR1 reads ENHRY; CDR2 reads SYGVKD. This CDR3 contains 14 residues. V trimming: 9 bases; J trimming: 6 bases; junction bases outside the gene matches: 11. CDR3 coding DNA: TGTGCCATAGAGCGGTCTAGCGGGAGTACCGAGCAGTACTTC. It yields the protein CAIERSSGSTEQYF.

Details on this clone: The same CDR3 is also encoded by other DNA sequences in this sample. The chain joins TRBV18 to TRBJ1-5; D is ambiguous. Per germline, CDR1 KGHSH and CDR2 LQKENI. Trimming stripped 2 bases from V and 6 bases from J, with 8 bases between. This CDR3 spans 13 amino acids. Here the CDR3 DNA reads TGTGCCAGCTCACCAAAGCAAGGTCAGCCCCAGCATTTT. This sequence encodes CASSPKQGQPQHF.

The chain uses TRBV29-1 and TRBJ1-1; D call uncertain. Deletions cut 4 bases from V and 0 bases from J, with 6 bases between. The CDR3 covers 12 residues. Per the germline V gene, CDR1 is SQVTM and CDR2 is ANQGSEA. This CDR3 is CSVARMNTEAFF. The CDR3 region has the DNA TGCAGCGTTGCCAGGATGAACACTGAAGCTTTCTTT.

V and J are TRBV2 and TRBJ2-6; no definite D call. V lost 6 bases and J 4 bases, leaving 13 bases between the germline ends. Germline V gene lookup returns CDR1 SNHLY and CDR2 FYNNEI. The CDR3 has 15 amino acids. The CDR3 region is CASRATITGANVLTF. The CDR3 DNA reads TGTGCCAGCAGGGCGACAATAACCGGGGCCAACGTCCTGACTTTC.

This clone occurred once. The V gene is TRBV28, the J gene TRBJ2-1; TRBD2 matches 13 bases. In germline, CDR1 is MDHEN, CDR2 SYDVKM. V was pared by 2 bases and J by 8 bases, with 9 bases of the junction left unmatched. The CDR3 runs 17 residues. The CDR3 DNA reads TGTGCCAGCAGTTTACCCCGACTAGCGGGAGGCGGGGATGAGCAGTTCTTC. This encodes CASSLPRLAGGGDEQFF.

The chain links TRBV19 to TRBJ1-2, with D perhaps matching TRBD1 (6 bases). CDR3 size: 15 residues. Germline assignment: CDR1 LNHDA and CDR2 SQIVND (reference sequence). V was cut by 4 bases and J by 3 bases, with 15 bases left in between. The chain's CDR3 is CASSNKLDSHYGYTF. The CDR3 DNA reads TGTGCCAGTAGTAATAAGCTGGACAGTCACTATGGCTACACCTTC.

The gene calls are TRBV20-1 and TRBJ2-1; the match to TRBD2 covers 8 bases. V shed 3 bases, J shed 10 bases, and the junction held 2 bases outside the gene matches. Germline V gene lookup returns CDR1 DFQATT and CDR2 SNEGSKA (reference sequence). The CDR3 covers 11 residues. The DNA for the CDR3 is TGCAGTGCTAGTACTAGCGGCGAGCAGTTCTTC. Protein product: CSASTSGEQFF.

J is TRBJ1-4 and V is TRBV7-6, with D tentatively TRBD1 (5 bases). Germline V gives CDR1 SGHVS, CDR2 FNYEAQ. CDR3 size: 14 residues. V was pared by 4 bases and J by 7 bases, with 13 bases between. The CDR3 sequence: CASSSGGLSEKLFF. DNA of the CDR3: TGTGCCAGCAGCTCCGGGGGACTCAGTGAAAAACTGTTTTTT.

The chain is built from TRBV18 and TRBJ1-1, with a weak D call TRBD1 (6 bases). Germline V lookup: CDR1 KGHSH, CDR2 LQKENI. The CDR3 totals 14 residues. Trimming cost V 4 bases and J 6 bases, with 15 bases left between them. CDR3: CASSRPGGAAEAFF. For the CDR3, the DNA is TGTGCCAGCTCACGACCGGGGGGGGCGGCTGAAGCTTTCTTT.

Judged by abundance, this clone is large (0.1 to 1%). This sequence joins TRBV11-2 and TRBJ2-7; no definite D call. The CDR3 is 14 amino acids. V gave up 5 bases and J gave up 2 bases, with 13 bases separating them. Germline CDR1 and CDR2: SGHAT and FQNNGV. CDR3 bases: TGTGCCAGCAGCCCGAGCTTGCAAACCTACGAGCAGTACTTC. Encoded protein: CASSPSLQTYEQYF.

The rearrangement uses TRBV5-1 and TRBJ1-2; D possibly corresponds to TRBD1 (5 bases). V was cut by 0 bases and J by 0 bases, with 9 bases left in between. The CDR3 totals 15 residues. Per germline, CDR1 SGHRS and CDR2 YFSETQ. The chain's CDR3 is CASSLERGANYGYTF. CDR3 nucleotides: TGCGCCAGCAGCTTGGAGCGGGGGGCTAACTATGGCTACACCTTC.

The chain joins TRBV27 to TRBJ1-5, with D possibly matching TRBD1 (6 bases). V shed 4 bases and J shed 4 bases, with 20 bases lying between them. Germline loops: CDR1 MNHEY, CDR2 SMNVEV (reference sequence). The CDR3 contains 17 residues. The CDR3 here is CASSSSDGTSRNQPQHF. CDR3 coding DNA: TGTGCCAGCAGTTCCTCGGACGGGACATCTAGAAATCAGCCCCAGCATTTT.

The genes are TRBV30 and TRBJ1-2, with a possible D match to TRBD1 (5 bases). The CDR3 is 13 residues long. Trimming removed 2 bases at V and 3 bases at J, with 10 bases between. Germline V gives CDR1 GTSNPN, CDR2 SVGIG (reference sequence). Here the CDR3 DNA reads TGTGCCTGGAGTCTAGGAGGGGACTATGGCTACACCTTC. Its translation is CAWSLGGDYGYTF.

The chain carries TRBV5-1 and TRBJ2-7, with D perhaps matching TRBD2 (5 bases). Trimming took 1 base from V and 2 from J, leaving 10 bases between them. CDR1 is SGHRS and CDR2 is YFSETQ in the germline V gene. CDR3 length equals 14 residues. The CDR3 bases are TGCGCCAGCAGCTTGCAAACGGGGACCTACGAGCAGTACTTC. Translating gives CASSLQTGTYEQYF. Drawing the rest from reference TRBV5-1 and TRBJ2-7, the complete variable domain is KAGVTQTPRYLIKTRGQQVTLSCSPISGHRSVSWYQQTPGQGLQFLFEYFSETQRNKGNFPGRFSGRQFSNSRSEMNVSTLELGDSALYLCASSLQTGTYEQYFGPGTRLTVT.

V is TRBV7-9 and J is TRBJ2-7; TRBD2 agrees at 8 bases. From germline, CDR1 is SEHNR and CDR2 FQNEAQ (reference sequence). V gave up 5 bases and J gave up 3 bases; unmatched junction bases: 9. The CDR3 contains 15 residues. The CDR3 DNA reads as TGTGCCAGCAGCCCGGGGTTAGCGGGGATCTACGAGCAGTACTTC. It yields the protein CASSPGLAGIYEQYF.

V usage is TRBV5-1 and J usage is TRBJ2-6; 8 nucleotides agree with TRBD1. The germline CDR1 and CDR2 sequences are SGHRS and YFSETQ. The CDR3 spans 18 residues. J was trimmed by 1 base and V by 0 bases; bases with no gene match: 6. The CDR3 region has the DNA TGCGCCAGCAGCTTGGGGAGACAGGGGCGATCTGGGGCCAACGTCCTGACTTTC. It codes for CASSLGRQGRSGANVLTF.

The CDR3 DNA follows: TGTGCCAGCAGCGCCGGGACAGGATGGGGAAACACCATATATTTT. Its protein product is CASSAGTGWGNTIYF. The chain links TRBV7-2 to TRBJ1-3, with 8 positions matching TRBD1. CDR3 length equals 15 residues. The germline CDR1 and CDR2 sequences are SGHTA and FQGNSA. Trimming removed 5 bases from V and 4 bases from J; junction bases left unmatched: 7.

This clone has a handful of counts. This chain uses TRBV6-5 with TRBJ2-1; 9 positions match TRBD2. J lost 4 bases, V lost 8 bases, and 9 bases had no gene match. Per the germline V gene, CDR1 is MNHEY and CDR2 is SVGAGI. This CDR3 comprises 15 residues. For the CDR3, the DNA is TGTGCCAGCCACCCCGGACTAGCGAATTACAATGAGCAGTTCTTC. This encodes CASHPGLANYNEQFF.

On this clone: Germline and junction disagree at one end, which may indicate a read error. This sample includes further DNA sequences coding for the same CDR3. The V gene is TRBV5-1, the J gene TRBJ2-7; 9 nucleotides align to TRBD2. This CDR3 is 16 amino acids long. Germline V lookup: CDR1 SGHRS, CDR2 YFSETQ. CDR3 coding DNA: TGCGCCAGCAGCTTTATCACCCTAGCGGGAACCAACGAGCAGTATTTC. Its translation: CASSFITLAGTNEQYF.

The chain is built from TRBV5-1 and TRBJ2-5; TRBD2 might be the D (5 bases). CDR3 length: 14 amino acids. V was cut by 0 bases and J by 2 bases, with 8 bases left in between. Germline CDR1 SGHRS, CDR2 YFSETQ. The CDR3 nucleotides read TGCGCCAGCAGCTTGGCCGGGAAGCAAGAGACCCAGTACTTC. Translation gives CASSLAGKQETQYF.

This clone was counted only a few times. J is TRBJ1-2 and V is TRBV5-6; D call uncertain. CDR1 is SGHDT and CDR2 is YYEEEE in the germline V gene. The CDR3 consists of 14 residues. V was clipped by 2 bases and J by 0 bases, with 8 bases between them. The CDR3: CASSFWQANYGYTF. CDR3 coding DNA: TGTGCCAGCAGCTTCTGGCAGGCTAACTATGGCTACACCTTC. Complete variable domain (other parts from reference TRBV5-6 and TRBJ1-2): DAGVTQSPTHLIKTRGQQVTLRCSPKSGHDTVSWYQQALGQGPQFIFQYYEEEERQRGNFPDRFSGHQFPNYSSELNVNALLLGDSALYLCASSFWQANYGYTFGSGTRLTVV.

This clone was detected only once. J is TRBJ1-4 and V is TRBV2; maybe TRBD1 (6 bases). Trimming shortened V by 5 bases and J by 8 bases, and 12 bases separated the two germline ends. CDR3 size: 13 residues. Germline loops: CDR1 SNHLY, CDR2 FYNNEI. DNA for the CDR3: TGTGCCAGCAGTAACAGGGCGAAGGAAAAACTGTTTTTT. This translates into CASSNRAKEKLFF.

V usage is TRBV28 and J usage is TRBJ1-1; possible D gene TRBD1, 5 bases. The V gene's germline CDR1 is MDHEN and CDR2 SYDVKM. This CDR3 is 14 amino acids long. The ends were cut back, 1 base at V and 4 bases at J, with 10 bases in the middle. Written as DNA, the CDR3 is TGTGCCAGCAGTTTATCAGGGATATTCACTGAAGCTTTCTTT. Amino acids: CASSLSGIFTEAFF.

This clone was counted between two and nine times. This sequence joins TRBV19 and TRBJ1-2; TRBD1 might be the D (6 bases). The CDR3 is made up of 13 amino acids. Trimming stripped 5 bases from V and 3 bases from J, with 10 bases between. Germline CDR1 and CDR2: LNHDA and SQIVND (reference sequence). CDR3: CASSSGTHYGYTF. Written as DNA, the CDR3 is TGTGCCAGTAGTTCCGGGACACACTATGGCTACACCTTC.

Only one count was recorded for this clone. This chain connects TRBV4-3 to TRBJ2-3; D is uncertain. Per the germline V gene, CDR1 is LGHNA and CDR2 is YSLEER. The V gene lost 1 base and the J gene lost 2 bases, with 7 bases spanning the gap. The CDR3 totals 14 residues. The CDR3 nucleotides read TGCGCCAGCAGCCAAGTCATGCCCACAGATACGCAGTATTTT. It translates to CASSQVMPTDTQYF.

The rearrangement uses TRBV4-1 and TRBJ2-2, with D tentatively TRBD1 (6 bases). Trimming cost V 6 bases and J 3 bases, with 17 bases left between them. Per the germline V gene, CDR1 is MGHRA and CDR2 is YSYEKL. The CDR3 runs 16 residues. CDR3 in DNA: TGCGCCAGCAGTACCGGACAGTGGGTGGACACCGGGGAGCTGTTTTTT. It yields the protein CASSTGQWVDTGELFF.

In the case of this clone: Other nucleotide sequences from this sample produce the same CDR3. The chain uses TRBV7-9 and TRBJ2-3, with 7 positions matching TRBD2. The V segment lost 1 base and the J segment 2 bases; nucleotides outside the gene matches: 6. Germline CDR1 SEHNR, CDR2 FQNEAQ (reference sequence). The CDR3 is 16 amino acids. DNA of the CDR3: TGTGCCAGCAGCTTAGGGCTAGCGGAAAACACAGATACGCAGTATTTT. This translates into CASSLGLAENTDTQYF.